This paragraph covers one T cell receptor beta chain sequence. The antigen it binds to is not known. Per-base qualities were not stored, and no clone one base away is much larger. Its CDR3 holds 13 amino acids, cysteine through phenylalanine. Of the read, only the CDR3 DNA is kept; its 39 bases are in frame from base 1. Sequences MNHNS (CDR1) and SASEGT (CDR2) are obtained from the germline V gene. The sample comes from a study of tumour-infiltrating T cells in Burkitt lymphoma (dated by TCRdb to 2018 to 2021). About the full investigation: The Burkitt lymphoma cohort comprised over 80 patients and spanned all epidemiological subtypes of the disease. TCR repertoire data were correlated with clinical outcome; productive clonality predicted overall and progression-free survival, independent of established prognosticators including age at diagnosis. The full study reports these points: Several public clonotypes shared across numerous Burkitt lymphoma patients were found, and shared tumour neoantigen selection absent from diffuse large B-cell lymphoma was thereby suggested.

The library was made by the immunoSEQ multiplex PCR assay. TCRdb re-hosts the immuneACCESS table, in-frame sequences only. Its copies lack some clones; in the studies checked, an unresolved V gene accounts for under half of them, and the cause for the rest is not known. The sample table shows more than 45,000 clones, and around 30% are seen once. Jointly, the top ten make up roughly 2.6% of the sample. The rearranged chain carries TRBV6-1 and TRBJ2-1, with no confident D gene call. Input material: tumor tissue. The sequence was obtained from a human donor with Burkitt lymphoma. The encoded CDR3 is CATTRGIVRSQFF. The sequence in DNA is TGTGCTACGACCCGTGGGATTGTCAGAAGCCAGTTCTTC.